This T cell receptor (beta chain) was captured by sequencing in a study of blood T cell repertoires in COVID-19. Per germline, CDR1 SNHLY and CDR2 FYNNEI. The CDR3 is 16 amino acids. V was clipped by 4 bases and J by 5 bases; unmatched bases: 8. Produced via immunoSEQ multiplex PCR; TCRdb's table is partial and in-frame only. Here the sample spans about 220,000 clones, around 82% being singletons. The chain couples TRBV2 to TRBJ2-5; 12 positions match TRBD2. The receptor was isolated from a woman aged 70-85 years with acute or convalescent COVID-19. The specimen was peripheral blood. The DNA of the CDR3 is TGTGCCAGCAGTGTGGGCCTAGCGGGGGGGCAGGAGACCCAGTACTTC. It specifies CASSVGLAGGQETQYF.